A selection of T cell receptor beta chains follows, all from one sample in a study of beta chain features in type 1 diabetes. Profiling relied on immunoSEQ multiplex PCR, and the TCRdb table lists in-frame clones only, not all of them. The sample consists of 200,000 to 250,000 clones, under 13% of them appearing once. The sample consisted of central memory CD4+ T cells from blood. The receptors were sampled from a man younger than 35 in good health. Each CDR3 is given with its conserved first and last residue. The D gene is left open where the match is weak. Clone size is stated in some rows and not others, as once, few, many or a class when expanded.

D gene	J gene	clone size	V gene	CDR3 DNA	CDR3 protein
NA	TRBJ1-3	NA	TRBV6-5	TGTGCCAGCAGAACCTCTGGAAACACCATATATTTT	CASRTSGNTIYF
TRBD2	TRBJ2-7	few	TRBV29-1	TGCAGCGGCAGGGGACTAGCGAGAAACGAGCAGTACTTC	CSGRGLARNEQYF
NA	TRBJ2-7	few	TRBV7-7	TGTGCCAGCAGCTTAGCAGGGGGCGAGCAGTACTTC	CASSLAGGEQYF
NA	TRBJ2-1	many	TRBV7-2	TGTGCCAGCAGCAAGCATAGGGGCAGTGGGTTCTTC	CASSKHRGSGFF
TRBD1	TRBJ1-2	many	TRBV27	TGTGCCAGCAGGACGACAGGGAACTATGGCTACACCTTC	CASRTTGNYGYTF
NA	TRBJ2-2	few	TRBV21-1	TGTGCCAGCCGCTATCGGACAGGTCAATACACCGGGGAGCTGTTTTTT	CASRYRTGQYTGELFF
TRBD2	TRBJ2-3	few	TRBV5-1	TGCGCCAGCAGCTGGCGGGGGACCAGCACAGATACGCAGTATTTT	CASSWRGTSTDTQYF
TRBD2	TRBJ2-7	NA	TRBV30	TGTGCCTGTAGTCGGGCCTTTAGCGGGAGTCCCTACGAGCAGTACTTC	CACSRAFSGSPYEQYF
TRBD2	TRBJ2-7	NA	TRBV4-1	TGCGCCAGCAGCCAGAATAGCGGGAGCTCCTACGAGCAGTACTTC	CASSQNSGSSYEQYF
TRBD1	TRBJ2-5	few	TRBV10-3	TGTGCCATCGGGCAGGGGGCTGAGACCCAGTACTTC	CAIGQGAETQYF
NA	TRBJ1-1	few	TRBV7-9	TGTGCCAGCAGCTTAGCGCGGGGGGCTGAAGCTTTCTTT	CASSLARGAEAFF
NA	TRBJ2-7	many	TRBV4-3	TGCGCCAGCAGCCACGGACGGGGCTACGAGCAGTACTTC	CASSHGRGYEQYF
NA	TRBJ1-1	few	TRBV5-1	TGCGCCAGCAGCTTCATGTGGAACACTGAAGCTTTCTTT	CASSFMWNTEAFF
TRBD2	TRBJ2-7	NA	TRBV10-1	TGCGCCAGCAGTGAGGAAGCGGGAGAGCTCGAGCAGTACTTC	CASSEEAGELEQYF
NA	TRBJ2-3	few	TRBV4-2	TGTGCCAGCAGCCAAGATCCTCGCACAGATACGCAGTATTTT	CASSQDPRTDTQYF
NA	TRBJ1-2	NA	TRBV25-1	TGTGCCAGCAGTCCCGGGGACCTCTATGGCTACACCTTC	CASSPGDLYGYTF
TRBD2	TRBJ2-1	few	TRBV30	TGTGCCTGGAGTCCCTCTAGCGGGTACTCCTACAATGAGCAGTTCTTC	CAWSPSSGYSYNEQFF
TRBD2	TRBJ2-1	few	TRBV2	TGTGCCAGCAGTGTGACGACTAGCGGTTACAATGAGCAGTTCTTC	CASSVTTSGYNEQFF
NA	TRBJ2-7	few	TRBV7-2	TGTGCCAGCAGCCCTACGCAGCGACGCTACGAGCAGTACTTC	CASSPTQRRYEQYF
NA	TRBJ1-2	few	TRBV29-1	TGCAGCACCACCGGGACCTTCGACGGCTATGGCTACACCTTC	CSTTGTFDGYGYTF
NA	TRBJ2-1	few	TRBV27	TGTGCCAGCAGTTTATCGAAGGTAATCTCCTACAATGAGCAGTTCTTC	CASSLSKVISYNEQFF
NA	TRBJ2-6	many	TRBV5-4	TGTGCCAGCAGCTTGCGGAGCGTCCTGACTTTC	CASSLRSVLTF
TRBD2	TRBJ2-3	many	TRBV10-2	TGCGCCAGCAGGGGACTAGCGGGGGCCGATACGCAGTATTTT	CASRGLAGADTQYF
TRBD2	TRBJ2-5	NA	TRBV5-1	TGCGCCAGCAGCGAGGCGCTAGCGGGAGTAGATGAGACCCAGTACTTC	CASSEALAGVDETQYF
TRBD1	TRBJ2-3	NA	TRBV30	TGTGCCTTGAGATACAGGGGATTCTCCAGGGTGCTTAGCACAGATACGCAGTATTTT	CALRYRGFSRVLSTDTQYF